Reported below is one T cell receptor (beta chain). The sample is drawn from a study of blood T cell repertoires in COVID-19. Whole-study context: The cDNA or gDNA used as material had been derived from T cells, B-cell-depleted T cells, or PBMCs.

TCRdb's table, derived via immunoSEQ multiplex PCR, lists solely in-frame clones and lacks some. The table shows 200,000 to 250,000 clones, with roughly nine tenths occurring only once. The sequence came from a woman in her late teens or twenties who had recovered from COVID-19. Sequencing used peripheral blood.

The CDR3 region has the DNA TGTGCCAGCAGCCCCCCAGCGGGAGAGCGGGATGAGCAGTTCTTC. The encoded protein is CASSPPAGERDEQFF. J is TRBJ2-1 and V is TRBV4-2; 8 bases are shared with TRBD2. The CDR3 sequence is 15 residues long. Trimming at V came to 4 bases and at J to 8 bases, leaving 10 bases not matched to a gene. Per the germline V gene, CDR1 is LGHNA and CDR2 is YNFKEQ.